Presented here are 20 T cell receptor beta chains from one specimen sequenced in a study of graft-versus-host responses after intestinal transplantation. Data came from immunoSEQ multiplex PCR; TCRdb stores just in-frame clones and leaves some out. Among 73,000 or so clones, 90% were seen once, and the ten largest hold less than 5%. Their specific antigens are unknown. The source material was unstimulated CD8+ T cells sorted from spleen or lymph node cells, sampled before transplant. The source of these receptors is a human donor who was the organ donor for an intestinal transplant.

This rearrangement joins TRBV25-1 to TRBJ2-5, with D possibly TRBD2 on 6 matching bases. The CDR3 covers 11 residues. The V end lost 6 bases, the J end lost 7 bases, and 9 bases lay between the germline ends. Germline V gene sequence: CDR1 MGHDK, CDR2 SYGVNS. As DNA, the CDR3 is TGTGCCAGCAGGGGGGGAGGGACCCAGTACTTC. It specifies CASRGGGTQYF.

The V call is TRBV2, the J call TRBJ2-7, with TRBD2 matching 7 bases. The germline CDR1 and CDR2 sequences are SNHLY and FYNNEI. The CDR3 covers 16 residues. The V gene end was trimmed by 0 bases and the J gene end by 1 base; junction bases not matched to a gene: 6. The CDR3: CASSEALGGGSYEQYV. The CDR3 DNA is TGTGCCAGCAGTGAAGCACTTGGGGGGGGGTCCTACGAGCAGTACGTC.

The rearrangement uses TRBV6-9 and TRBJ1-5; 7 bases align to TRBD1. The CDR3 consists of 19 residues. Losses at the gene ends were 7 bases for V and 0 bases for J; bases not matched to a gene: 18. Germline CDR1 MNHGY, CDR2 SVAAGI. Here the CDR3 reads CASTIPSGTDSYSNQPQHF. In DNA, the CDR3 is TGTGCCAGCACCATCCCTTCCGGGACAGACTCGTATAGCAATCAGCCCCAGCATTTT.

The gene calls are TRBV25-1 and TRBJ2-5; D is undetermined. Per the germline V gene, CDR1 is MGHDK and CDR2 is SYGVNS. The CDR3 sequence is 17 residues long. Deletions cut 1 base from V and 1 base from J, with 16 bases between. The CDR3 region is CASSEFPSTAFQETQYF. Written as DNA, the CDR3 is TGTGCCAGCAGTGAATTCCCCAGCACAGCCTTCCAAGAGACCCAGTACTTC.

V usage is TRBV6-6 and J usage is TRBJ2-7; 7 bases agree with TRBD1. CDR3 size: 15 residues. The trim removed 2 bases at V and 5 bases at J, leaving 9 bases unmatched. The germline CDR1 and CDR2 sequences are MNHNY and SVGAGI (reference sequence). For the CDR3, the DNA is TGTGCCAGCAGTTACAGAGGGGGCGATGGAAACGAGCAGTACGTC. Protein sequence: CASSYRGGDGNEQYV.

This clone was detected only once. CDR3 amino acids: CASSEGWGQGGTGELFF. The DNA of the CDR3 is TGTGCCAGCAGTGAAGGTTGGGGACAGGGTGGAACCGGGGAGCTGTTTTTT. The chain carries TRBV2 and TRBJ2-2; 9 nucleotides line up with TRBD1. The CDR3 has 17 residues. Germline lookup yields CDR1 SNHLY and CDR2 FYNNEI. Germline trimming cut 1 base from V and 5 bases from J; bases unmatched to any gene: 8.

The chain employs TRBV9 and TRBJ2-1; D may be TRBD2 (6 bases). V lost 1 base and J lost 5, with 13 bases in between. Germline V gene data show CDR1 as SGDLS and CDR2 as YYNGEE. The CDR3 is 15 amino acids. CDR3 DNA sequence: TGTGCCAGCAGCGTACAAGCGGGCCCTCACAATGAGCAGTTCTTC. Residues: CASSVQAGPHNEQFF.

The J gene is TRBJ2-1, the V gene TRBV27; 12 nucleotides agree with TRBD2. CDR1 and CDR2 (germline): MNHEY, SMNVEV (reference sequence). The V segment lost 3 bases and the J segment 6 bases; nucleotides outside the gene matches: 3. The CDR3 sequence is 15 residues long. This chain's CDR3 is CASSFLAGGLNEQFF. DNA of the CDR3: TGTGCCAGCAGTTTCCTAGCGGGGGGGCTCAATGAGCAGTTCTTC.

The chain uses TRBV19 and TRBJ1-5; D gene ambiguous. The CDR3 spans 14 residues. From germline, CDR1 is LNHDA and CDR2 SQIVND (reference sequence). Deletions cut 3 bases from V and 6 bases from J, with 12 bases between. The CDR3 DNA is TGTGCCAGTAGTATGGGAGGGCGAAGTCAGCCCCAGCATTTT. Its protein is CASSMGGRSQPQHF.

The J gene is TRBJ1-1, the V gene TRBV27; TRBD1 matches at 7 bases. V was pared by 5 bases and J by 2 bases, with 8 bases of the junction left unmatched. The CDR3 spans 15 residues. CDR1 is MNHEY, CDR2 SMNVEV, per germline (reference sequence). CDR3 in amino acids: CASSGSGQLNTEAFF. DNA of the CDR3: TGTGCCAGCAGTGGCTCGGGACAGCTAAACACTGAAGCTTTCTTT.

J is TRBJ1-1 and V is TRBV6-5; D gene uncertain. V lost 6 bases, J lost 4 bases, and 9 bases lay in between. The CDR3 contains 12 residues. Germline V gene lookup returns CDR1 MNHEY and CDR2 SVGAGI. CDR3 coding DNA: TGTGCCAGCAGCCCCACGGGCACTGAAGCTTTCTTT. Its protein is CASSPTGTEAFF.

The V and J genes are TRBV5-6 and TRBJ1-4; no definite D call. V lost 4 bases and J 7 bases, leaving 8 bases between the germline ends. Germline assignment: CDR1 SGHDT and CDR2 YYEEEE. The CDR3 spans 12 residues. This chain's CDR3 is CASSIVAEKLFF. CDR3 nucleotide sequence: TGTGCCAGCAGCATTGTGGCTGAAAAACTGTTTTTT.

V usage is TRBV18 and J usage is TRBJ2-7; possible D gene TRBD1, 6 bases. V was clipped by 2 bases and J by 2 bases, with 13 bases between them. Germline V gives CDR1 KGHSH, CDR2 LQKENI. This CDR3 region has 15 residues. The CDR3 DNA follows: TGTGCCAGCTCACCAAGTAGGGGGTCTCCCTACGAGCAGTACGTC. Its protein is CASSPSRGSPYEQYV.

V usage is TRBV19 and J usage is TRBJ1-2; D uncertain. Per the germline V gene, CDR1 is LNHDA and CDR2 is SQIVND (reference sequence). The V gene lost 0 bases and the J gene lost 6 bases, with 8 bases spanning the gap. The CDR3 spans 13 residues. The CDR3 DNA reads TGTGCCAGTAGTATAGATCTCGGGGATGGCTACACCTTC. This gives the protein CASSIDLGDGYTF.

This chain uses TRBV2 with TRBJ2-2; 7 bases fit TRBD2. Trimming removed 4 bases from V and 6 bases from J; junction bases left unmatched: 11. CDR3 length: 16 residues. Germline CDR1 and CDR2: SNHLY and FYNNEI. The CDR3 DNA is TGTGCCAGCAGTGGAAGGTTAACTAGCGTGTCCGGGGAGCTGTTTTTT. Its protein is CASSGRLTSVSGELFF.

The CDR3 coding sequence is TGTGCCAGCAGTGACTCGGCTGGGCAGGGGGCGAGTGGCTACACCTTC. Protein: CASSDSAGQGASGYTF. The chain joins TRBV6-4 to TRBJ1-2, with 8 bases matching TRBD1. The V gene's germline CDR1 is MRHNA and CDR2 SNTAGT. V shed 0 bases, J shed 7 bases, and the junction held 10 bases outside the gene matches. The CDR3 covers 16 residues.

The V gene is TRBV7-8, the J gene TRBJ2-1; 9 bases align to TRBD2. The junction had 5 bases not matched to a gene; V was cut back by 2 bases and J by 3 bases. Germline assignment: CDR1 SGHVS and CDR2 FQNEAQ. This CDR3 region has 16 residues. DNA for the CDR3: TGTGCCAGCAGCTTAAGCGAGCGGGGGGTCTACAATGAGCAGTTCTTC. It is translated as CASSLSERGVYNEQFF.

The V and J genes are TRBV6-5 and TRBJ1-2; 8 bases line up with TRBD1. CDR1 is MNHEY, CDR2 SVGAGI, per germline. V lost 0 bases and J lost 6; bases outside the gene matches: 0. This CDR3 comprises 13 residues. The CDR3 DNA reads TGTGCCAGCAGTTACTCGGACAGGGATGGCTACACCTTC. Protein sequence: CASSYSDRDGYTF.

The chain carries TRBV6-4 and TRBJ1-6; D not resolved. Germline-derived CDR1 and CDR2 are MRHNA and SNTAGT. The V end lost 2 bases, the J end lost 4 bases, and 18 bases lay between the germline ends. This CDR3 comprises 18 residues. CDR3 nucleotides: TGTGCCAGCAGTGACATGATACTACCTTATTCATATAATTCACCCCTCCACTTT. Residues: CASSDMILPYSYNSPLHF.

In its sample, this clone was seen a few times. The rearrangement uses TRBV6-4 and TRBJ2-3, with 11 bases matching TRBD2. Losses at the gene ends were 4 bases for V and 4 bases for J; bases not matched to a gene: 1. The length of the CDR3 is 14 residues. Germline assignment: CDR1 MRHNA and CDR2 SNTAGT. In DNA form, the CDR3 reads TGTGCCAGCAGTGTAGCGGGGGGGCCAGATACGCAGTATTTT. It specifies CASSVAGGPDTQYF.